Presented here are 5 T cell receptor beta chains from one specimen sequenced in a study of siplizumab effects on memory and regulatory T cells. The table came from immunoSEQ multiplex PCR; TCRdb's copy has only in-frame clones and leaves some out. The sample has some 110,000 clones, approximately 94% seen once. Sequencing was done on a sample of non-Treg CD4+ T cells sorted from blood. These receptor sequences come from a human donor in good health.

This clone was recorded only once. The V and J genes are TRBV13 and TRBJ1-1, with 9 bases fitting TRBD1. Trimming at V came to 4 bases and at J to 4 bases, leaving 10 bases not matched to a gene. The CDR3 is 16 amino acids. Germline CDR1 and CDR2: PRHDT and FYEKMQ (reference sequence). This CDR3 reads CASSSQNRGLGTEAFF. The DNA of the CDR3 is TGTGCCAGCAGCTCACAGAACAGGGGGCTGGGCACTGAAGCTTTCTTT.

The chain combines TRBV19 with TRBJ2-7; D might be TRBD2 (5 bases). V gave up 10 bases and J gave up 2 bases, with 9 bases separating them. The CDR3 spans 11 residues. Germline V CDR1 and CDR2: LNHDA, SQIVND (reference sequence). The CDR3, as DNA: TGTGCCACCAGGACTGCCTACGAGCAGTACTTC. Its protein is CATRTAYEQYF. Drawing the rest from reference TRBV19 and TRBJ2-7, the complete variable domain is DGGITQSPKYLFRKEGQNVTLSCEQNLNHDAMYWYRQDPGQGLRLIYYSQIVNDFQKGDIAEGYSVSREKKESFPLTVTSAQKNPTAFYLCATRTAYEQYFGPGTRLTVT.

The rearrangement uses TRBV10-3 and TRBJ1-4, with D perhaps matching TRBD1 (6 bases). There are 18 residues in the CDR3. V lost 3 bases, J lost 3 bases, and 20 bases lay in between. CDR1 and CDR2 from the germline V gene are ENHRY and SYGVKD. The CDR3, as DNA: TGTGCCATCAGTGATTCAGCAGCCAGGGGCAATGCTAATGAAAAACTGTTTTTT. It specifies CAISDSAARGNANEKLFF.

The V and J genes are TRBV2 and TRBJ1-5; no clear D. V lost 6 bases, J lost 0 bases, and 6 bases lay in between. CDR1 and CDR2 from the germline V gene are SNHLY and FYNNEI. The CDR3 covers 13 residues. CDR3 nucleotide sequence: TGTGCCAGCAGGACCTATAGCAATCAGCCCCAGCATTTT. This gives the protein CASRTYSNQPQHF.

The chain has TRBV6-5 and TRBJ1-3, with D perhaps TRBD1 (5 bases). Germline V gene data show CDR1 as MNHEY and CDR2 as SVGAGI. This CDR3 is 15 amino acids long. V dropped 6 bases and J dropped 0 bases, with 12 bases sitting between them. CDR3 region: CASSPLGGSGNTIYF. The CDR3 coding sequence is TGTGCCAGCAGCCCCCTCGGGGGCTCTGGAAACACCATATATTTT.